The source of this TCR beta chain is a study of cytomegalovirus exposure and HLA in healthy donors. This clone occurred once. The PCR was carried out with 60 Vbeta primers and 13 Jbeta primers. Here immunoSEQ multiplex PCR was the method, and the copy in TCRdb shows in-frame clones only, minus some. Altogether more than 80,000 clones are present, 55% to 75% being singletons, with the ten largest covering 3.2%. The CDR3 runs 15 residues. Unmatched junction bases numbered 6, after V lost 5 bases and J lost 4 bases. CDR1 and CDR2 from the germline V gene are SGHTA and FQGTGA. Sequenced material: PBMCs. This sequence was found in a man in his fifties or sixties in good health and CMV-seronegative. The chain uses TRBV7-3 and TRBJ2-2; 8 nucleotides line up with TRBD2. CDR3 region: CASSQGLAVTGELFF. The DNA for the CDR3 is TGTGCCAGCAGCCAAGGACTAGCTGTCACCGGGGAGCTGTTTTTT.